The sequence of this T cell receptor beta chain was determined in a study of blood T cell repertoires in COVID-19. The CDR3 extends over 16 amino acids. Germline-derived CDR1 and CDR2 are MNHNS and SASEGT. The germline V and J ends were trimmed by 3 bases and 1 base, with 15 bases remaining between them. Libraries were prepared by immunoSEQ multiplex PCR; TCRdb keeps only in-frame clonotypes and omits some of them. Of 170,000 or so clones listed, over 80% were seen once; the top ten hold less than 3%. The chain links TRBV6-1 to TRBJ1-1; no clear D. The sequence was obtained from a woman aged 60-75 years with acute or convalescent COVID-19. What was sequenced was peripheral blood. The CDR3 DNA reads TGTGCCAGCAGTGAGGCACTATTTTTGTGGAACACTGAAGCTTTCTTT. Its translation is CASSEALFLWNTEAFF.